The text below deals with one T cell receptor (beta chain). Its specificity is unknown. The CDR3 end is not reached by the read, which stops 3 residues before it; the germline J gene fills it in. This table comes from immunoSEQ multiplex PCR, and its TCRdb copy is limited to in-frame clones, with some not included. The sample table includes about 30,000 clones. Unstimulated Tregs (CD4+CD25+CD127-) and CD4+CD25- non-Tregs were sorted from PBMCs. The data are from a study of Tregs in tolerant kidney transplant recipients. J was trimmed by 0 bases and V by 5 bases; bases with no gene match: 2. Germline loops: CDR1 KGHSH, CDR2 LQKENI. The length of the CDR3 is 14 residues. Notes on the study in general: Validation in larger populations is needed because few patients were studied.

The origin of this receptor is a human donor who received a combined kidney and bone marrow transplant. This chain uses TRBV18 with TRBJ1-1; TRBD1 matches 8 bases. The sequencing used CD8+ T cells from blood, collected before the transplant. CDR3 DNA (partial): TGTGCCAGCTCAGACAGGGGCATGAACACTGAA. This codes for CASSDRGMNTE. Given in full, the CDR3 is CASSDRGMNTEAFF. The variable domain in full, with the rest retrieved from reference TRBV18 and TRBJ1-1, is NAGVMQNPRHLVRRRGQEARLRCSPMKGHSHVYWYRQLPEEGLKFMVYLQKENIIDESGMPKERFSAEFPKEGPSILRIQQVVRGDSAAYFCASSDRGMNTEAFFGQGTRLTVV.